The sequence of this T cell receptor (beta chain) was determined in a study of blood T cell repertoires in COVID-19. Study summary: In each case, the material was cDNA or gDNA derived from T cells, B-cell-depleted T cells, or PBMCs.

From germline, CDR1 is SGHDT and CDR2 YYEEEE. The V gene end was trimmed by 0 bases and the J gene end by 4 bases; junction bases not matched to a gene: 2. The CDR3 is made up of 16 amino acids. Symptom resolution, clearance, or two negative PCRs marked donors in Cohort 3 as recovered. The protocol was immunoSEQ multiplex PCR, while the TCRdb copy is restricted to in-frame clones and leaves out a portion. Of 150,000 to 200,000 clones in the sample, 80% to 85% are singletons; the top ten hold around 13%. This receptor was identified in a woman aged 55 to 70 who had recovered from COVID-19. Sequenced input: PBMCs or T cells enriched from blood (not recorded which). The chain joins TRBV5-6 to TRBJ2-1, with 12 bases identical to TRBD2. The CDR3 is CASSLGLAGAYNEQFF. CDR3 DNA: TGTGCCAGCAGCTTGGGACTAGCGGGAGCTTACAATGAGCAGTTCTTC. Supplemented by reference TRBV5-6 and TRBJ2-1, the full variable domain reads DAGVTQSPTHLIKTRGQQVTLRCSPKSGHDTVSWYQQALGQGPQFIFQYYEEEERQRGNFPDRFSGHQFPNYSSELNVNALLLGDSALYLCASSLGLAGAYNEQFFGPGTRLTVL.